Listed here are 9 T cell receptor beta chains from one sample, sequenced in a study of shared clonotypes between healthy human individuals. This table comes from immunoSEQ multiplex PCR, and its TCRdb copy is limited to in-frame clones, with some not included. This table has approximately 980,000 clones, roughly 72% appearing once. Sequencing was performed on memory CD4+ T cells sorted from blood. Subset noted: CD45RA-negative fraction. The receptors shown here come from a man aged 18 to 30 in good health.

Turning to this clone: The same CDR3 arises from other DNA sequences in this sample as well. V usage is TRBV9 and J usage is TRBJ2-3, with 8 bases fitting TRBD2. Germline CDR1 is SGDLS and CDR2 is YYNGEE. This CDR3 contains 16 residues. Trimming at V came to 0 bases and at J to 2 bases, leaving 5 bases not matched to a gene. CDR3 sequence: CASSVGSSGLTDTQYF. For the CDR3, the DNA is TGTGCCAGCAGCGTAGGGTCTAGCGGGCTCACAGATACGCAGTATTTT.

Points on this clone: Other DNA sequences from this sample encode an identical CDR3 as well. V gene TRBV28 combines with J gene TRBJ1-2; D gene unclear. The ends were cut back, 5 bases at V and 4 bases at J, with 8 bases in the middle. This CDR3 region has 12 residues. CDR1 MDHEN and CDR2 SYDVKM come from the germline V gene. The CDR3 DNA reads as TGTGCCAGCAGTCGGGGTCTCTATGGCTACACCTTC. This translates into CASSRGLYGYTF.

The chain couples TRBV10-3 to TRBJ2-7; TRBD2 aligns across 7 bases. The length of the CDR3 is 15 residues. The V segment lost 4 bases and the J segment 4 bases; nucleotides outside the gene matches: 10. Per germline, CDR1 ENHRY and CDR2 SYGVKD. CDR3 region: CAISGSGLAAYEQYF. CDR3 in DNA: TGTGCCATCAGTGGGTCCGGGCTAGCGGCTTACGAGCAGTACTTC.

The chain's CDR3 is CASAGGPRDTQYF. The CDR3 DNA reads TGTGCCAGCGCGGGGGGGCCTCGGGATACGCAGTATTTT. The rearrangement joins TRBV6-1 to TRBJ2-3; 9 bases fit TRBD2. Trimming cost V 8 bases and J 6 bases; bases outside gene matches: 6. The germline CDR1 and CDR2 sequences are MNHNS and SASEGT. The CDR3 runs 13 residues.

The chain joins TRBV5-6 to TRBJ1-1; maybe TRBD1 (6 bases). Trimming cost V 3 bases and J 0 bases, with 12 bases left between them. The CDR3 spans 15 residues. Germline values: CDR1 SGHDT, CDR2 YYEEEE. The CDR3 spells CASSSFGGLNTEAFF. The CDR3 DNA follows: TGTGCCAGCAGCTCCTTCGGGGGCCTGAACACTGAAGCTTTCTTT.

The chain uses TRBV5-1 and TRBJ1-3, with D unclear. Germline V gives CDR1 SGHRS, CDR2 YFSETQ. Trimming took off 4 bases at V and 0 bases at J, with 14 bases between the two ends. The CDR3 has 16 amino acids. The CDR3 here is CASSETSQSSGNTIYF. The CDR3 DNA reads TGCGCCAGCAGCGAGACTTCCCAGAGCTCTGGAAACACCATATATTTT.

The chain employs TRBV11-2 and TRBJ2-7; 8 bases align to TRBD2. In germline, CDR1 is SGHAT, CDR2 FQNNGV. The V segment lost 5 bases and the J segment 5 bases; nucleotides outside the gene matches: 11. The CDR3 is made up of 15 amino acids. CDR3 sequence reads: CASSHHSGNDNEQYF. The CDR3 coding sequence is TGTGCCAGCAGCCACCATAGCGGGAACGATAACGAGCAGTACTTC. The complete variable domain, with remaining parts taken from reference TRBV11-2 and TRBJ2-7, reads EAGVAQSPRYKIIEKRQSVAFWCNPISGHATLYWYQQILGQGPKLLIQFQNNGVVDDSQLPKDRFSAERLKGVDSTLKIQPAKLEDSAVYLCASSHHSGNDNEQYFGPGTRLTVT.

The CDR3 nucleotides read TGCGCCAGCAGCTCACGAACTACCTACGAGCAGTACTTC. Its translation: CASSSRTTYEQYF. The chain employs TRBV5-1 and TRBJ2-7; D is unresolved. There are 13 residues in the CDR3. Germline CDR1 SGHRS, CDR2 YFSETQ. Trimming removed 3 bases from V and 2 bases from J, with 9 bases in between.

A note on this clone: One end of the junction varies from germline; a read error may be responsible. The chain combines TRBV7-7 with TRBJ2-7; D gene ambiguous. The V gene's germline CDR1 is SSHAT and CDR2 FNYEAQ (reference sequence). CDR3 length equals 13 residues. The CDR3 region is CASSPGVLAEQYF. The CDR3 DNA sequence: TGTGCTAGCAGCCCCGGAGTCCTTGCCGAGCAGTACTTC.